One sample yielded the 21 T cell receptor beta chains listed below, sequenced in a study of Tregs in tolerant kidney transplant recipients. Recipients received nonmyeloablative bone marrow transplants from related graft donors, with transient mixed chimerism. Only in-frame clones appear in the TCRdb table, and some are missing; sequencing was by immunoSEQ multiplex PCR. The repertoire has tens of thousands of clones, roughly nine tenths of them found once; the top ten carry roughly 15%. This material consisted of CD8+ T cells from blood (PBMCs), taken 24 months after the transplant. These receptors came from a human patient who received a combined kidney and bone marrow transplant. Some T cells may be provided by the graft donor.

In regard to this clone: One end of the junction varies from germline; a read error may be responsible. In the same sample, other DNA sequences code for this CDR3. This chain uses TRBV19 with TRBJ1-6, with 8 bases fitting TRBD1. CDR3 size: 17 residues. Germline lookup yields CDR1 LNHDA and CDR2 SQIVND (reference sequence). CDR3 in DNA: TGTGCCAGTAGCCCCACAGGGGGAAATTTCTATAATTCCCCCCTCCACTTT. Translating gives CASSPTGGNFYNSPLHF.

The genes are TRBV7-6 and TRBJ2-1; D call uncertain. CDR3 length equals 14 residues. Trimming cost V 6 bases and J 10 bases, with 19 bases left between them. Germline loops: CDR1 SGHVS, CDR2 FNYEAQ. The CDR3, as DNA: TGTGCCAGCAGACGAGCTGATATGGCCGGGGAGCAGTTCTTC. Translated: CASRRADMAGEQFF.

J is TRBJ1-2 and V is TRBV9; D may be TRBD1 (5 bases). The CDR3 is 17 residues long. Germline assignment: CDR1 SGDLS and CDR2 YYNGEE. The V gene lost 4 bases and the J gene lost 4 bases, with 23 bases spanning the gap. This CDR3 is CASSPSTGGSGPYGYTF. In nucleotides, the CDR3 is TGTGCCAGCAGCCCCAGTACCGGGGGGTCAGGGCCCTATGGCTACACCTTC.

The chain is built from TRBV7-9 and TRBJ2-5; 8 bases map to TRBD2. The assigned J gene may be wrong: the sequence end matches TRBJ2-7 better. Germline CDR1 and CDR2: SEHNR and FQNEAQ (reference sequence). The CDR3 totals 15 residues. CDR3 loop: CASSSTSAPLYEQYF. The CDR3 DNA is TGTGCCAGCAGCTCGACTAGCGCCCCCCTCTACGAGCAGTACTTC.

The chain links TRBV30 to TRBJ2-3; the D is unclear. CDR3 length: 11 residues. The germline V gene has CDR1 GTSNPN and CDR2 SVGIG (reference sequence). V was clipped by 3 bases and J by 6 bases, with 7 bases between them. In DNA form, the CDR3 reads TGTGCCTGGAGACCAGGCGATACGCAGTATTTT. Its translation is CAWRPGDTQYF.

This chain connects TRBV19 to TRBJ2-4, with a tentative D call TRBD2 (5 bases). The CDR3 contains 15 residues. The V end lost 3 bases, the J end lost 0 bases, and 9 bases lay between the germline ends. Germline CDR1 LNHDA, CDR2 SQIVND (reference sequence). CDR3 in amino acids: CASSIGIVAKNIQYF. DNA of the CDR3: TGTGCCAGTAGTATCGGGATTGTAGCCAAAAACATTCAGTACTTC.

V is TRBV5-4 and J is TRBJ2-1, with D perhaps TRBD2 (6 bases). Germline CDR1 is SGHNT and CDR2 is YYREEE (reference sequence). The ends were cut back, 4 bases at V and 7 bases at J, with 9 bases in the middle. The CDR3 extends over 12 amino acids. As DNA, the CDR3 is TGTGCCAGCAGCCCGGAGGGTAATGAGCAGTTCTTC. It encodes CASSPEGNEQFF.

The V and J genes are TRBV30 and TRBJ2-5, with 7 nucleotides matching TRBD2. The CDR3 spans 13 residues. CDR1 is GTSNPN, CDR2 SVGIG, per germline (reference sequence). The V segment lost 5 bases and the J segment 1 base; nucleotides outside the gene matches: 4. CDR3 DNA sequence: TGTGCCTGGGGGAGGGAGTCCCAAGAGACCCAGTACTTC. This encodes CAWGRESQETQYF. The complete variable domain, with remaining parts taken from reference TRBV30 and TRBJ2-5, reads SQTIHQWPATLVQPVGSPLSLECTVEGTSNPNLYWYRQAAGRGLQLLFYSVGIGQISSEVPQNLSASRPQDRQFILSSKKLLLSDSGFYLCAWGRESQETQYFGPGTRLLVL.

This clone came up once. The V gene is TRBV7-2, the J gene TRBJ2-5; the D gene is possibly TRBD2 (5 bases). The better agreement between TRBJ2-7 and the DNA end casts doubt on the J call. This CDR3 comprises 14 residues. Germline V gene data show CDR1 as SGHTA and CDR2 as FQGNSA. CDR3 nucleotides: TGTGCCAGCAGCCCGGTGGGCGGGTCTTACGAGCAGTACTTC. Protein: CASSPVGGSYEQYF.

The genes are TRBV5-1 and TRBJ2-5; 13 bases agree with TRBD2. The CDR3 runs 20 residues. Germline V CDR1 and CDR2: SGHRS, YFSETQ. The V gene end was trimmed by 4 bases and the J gene end by 4 bases; junction bases not matched to a gene: 19. The CDR3 sequence: CASSPRGTSGKRGVRETQYF. CDR3 coding DNA: TGCGCCAGCAGCCCTCGCGGGACTAGCGGGAAAAGAGGGGTACGAGAGACCCAGTACTTC.

This clone was recorded once. The rearrangement uses TRBV27 and TRBJ1-5; 12 bases are shared with TRBD1. The trim removed 5 bases at V and 2 bases at J, leaving 7 bases unmatched. The CDR3 totals 17 residues. Germline V gene lookup returns CDR1 MNHEY and CDR2 SMNVEV (reference sequence). The CDR3 region is CASSRGTGGAGNQPQHF. Written as DNA, the CDR3 is TGTGCCAGCAGTCGGGGGACAGGGGGCGCAGGCAATCAGCCCCAGCATTTT.

The chain links TRBV19 to TRBJ1-4; 9 bases agree with TRBD1. The CDR3 consists of 16 residues. Germline V gene sequence: CDR1 LNHDA, CDR2 SQIVND (reference sequence). V gave up 4 bases and J gave up 4 bases; unmatched junction bases: 7. The CDR3 DNA follows: TGTGCCAGTAGTAATACAGGGGGCCTGGGTAATGAAAAACTGTTTTTT. This gives the protein CASSNTGGLGNEKLFF.

V is TRBV6-5 and J is TRBJ1-2, with TRBD1 identical over 7 bases. Germline CDR1 and CDR2: MNHEY and SVGAGI. This CDR3 is 14 amino acids long. Trimming removed 6 bases from V and 5 bases from J; junction bases left unmatched: 9. CDR3 in amino acids: CASRKGGVYYGYTF. CDR3 nucleotide sequence: TGTGCCAGCAGGAAAGGGGGCGTTTATTATGGCTACACCTTC.

This chain connects TRBV7-8 to TRBJ2-3; D uncertain. In germline, CDR1 is SGHVS, CDR2 FQNEAQ. V was shortened by 1 base and J by 1 base, with 9 bases between the two germline ends. This CDR3 spans 15 amino acids. The CDR3 sequence: CASSLVALRTDTQYF. The CDR3 DNA reads as TGTGCCAGCAGCTTAGTGGCTCTTCGCACAGATACGCAGTATTTT.

V gene TRBV11-2 combines with J gene TRBJ2-7, with 9 bases aligning to TRBD1. The length of the CDR3 is 13 residues. V dropped 7 bases and J dropped 7; count of bases not matched to a gene: 8. CDR1 and CDR2 from the germline V gene are SGHAT and FQNNGV. The CDR3 nucleotides are TGTGCCAGCACCATGGGACAGGGAATTGAGCAGTACTTC. Its protein is CASTMGQGIEQYF.

This chain uses TRBV27 with TRBJ1-1; D is undetermined. The CDR3 extends over 13 amino acids. The germline V gene encodes CDR1 MNHEY and CDR2 SMNVEV (reference sequence). V lost 2 bases and J lost 3, with 7 bases in between. The CDR3 loop reads CASSLASYTEAFF. DNA for the CDR3: TGTGCCAGCAGTTTAGCCAGTTACACTGAAGCTTTCTTT.

This sequence joins TRBV4-3 and TRBJ2-1; possibly TRBD2 for D (6 bases). Trimming took 5 bases from V and 3 from J, leaving 11 bases between them. Germline assignment: CDR1 LGHNA and CDR2 YSLEER. The CDR3 is 14 amino acids. The CDR3 coding sequence is TGCGCCAGCAGCTTACGACTAGTCTACAATGAGCAGTTCTTC. It yields the protein CASSLRLVYNEQFF.

The genes are TRBV11-2 and TRBJ2-7, with D possibly being TRBD2 (5 bases). V was shortened by 5 bases and J by 4 bases, with 15 bases between the two germline ends. This CDR3 region has 14 residues. The germline V gene has CDR1 SGHAT and CDR2 FQNNGV. The CDR3 nucleotides are TGTGCCAGCAGCCTGGCTGTTCGGGGATACGAGCAGTACTTC. This encodes CASSLAVRGYEQYF.

The rearrangement uses TRBV7-2 and TRBJ2-6; maybe TRBD2 (7 bases). V was cut by 7 bases and J by 3 bases, with 22 bases left in between. The CDR3 is 18 amino acids. Germline V gene lookup returns CDR1 SGHTA and CDR2 FQGNSA. The CDR3 DNA sequence: TGTGCCAGCATCGAAAGGGTAGGGGGGGCCGGTGGGGCCAACGTCCTGACTTTC. This sequence encodes CASIERVGGAGGANVLTF.

The CDR3 DNA sequence: TGTGCCAGCAGCCAGCAGGGGACCGGGGAGCTGTTTTTT. This codes for CASSQQGTGELFF. The chain couples TRBV16 to TRBJ2-2, with a possible D match to TRBD1 (6 bases). CDR1 is KGHSY, CDR2 FQNENV, per germline. Trimming cost V 3 bases and J 5 bases, with 7 bases left between them. The CDR3 contains 13 residues. Full variable domain (remainder filled in from reference TRBV16 and TRBJ2-2): GEEVAQTPKHLVRGEGQKAKLYCAPIKGHSYVFWYQQVLKNEFKFLISFQNENVFDETGMPKERFSAKCLPNSPCSLEIQATKLEDSAVYFCASSQQGTGELFFGEGSRLTVL.

The gene calls are TRBV7-9 and TRBJ2-1, with 9 bases matching TRBD2. CDR1 and CDR2 (germline): SEHNR, FQNEAQ (reference sequence). The CDR3 is 18 amino acids. V lost 5 bases, J lost 4 bases, and 15 bases stayed unmatched. CDR3 region: CASSTTETSGPAYNEQFF. As DNA, the CDR3 is TGTGCCAGCAGCACCACCGAGACTAGCGGCCCCGCTTACAATGAGCAGTTCTTC.